Sequencing of this TCR beta chain was carried out in a study of patients and donors after allogeneic stem cell transplantation. A few counts support this clonotype. The CDR3 spans 13 residues. CDR1 is SGHNT, CDR2 YENEEA, per germline. The germline V and J ends were trimmed by 5 bases and 9 bases, with 11 bases remaining between them. TCRdb processed the RT-PCR reads anew with MiXCR; each CDR3 protein has one entry. Of about 110,000 distinct CDR3 sequences detected, about a third appear once; the ten largest clones hold 27%. The sequencing sample was made of blood, either unsorted or a sorted T cell fraction (not recorded which). The receptor was isolated from a human donor who was either an allogeneic HSCT recipient or a stem cell or donor lymphocyte infusion donor (not recorded which). It is not recorded whose cells these are; they may come from a transplant donor. The rearrangement links TRBV11-3 to TRBJ1-6; a possible D gene is TRBD1 (6 bases). The CDR3 loop is CASSLDRFSPLHF. In DNA, the CDR3 is TGTGCCAGCAGCCTGGACAGATTTTCACCCCTCCACTTT. Variable domain in full (rest from reference TRBV11-3 and TRBJ1-6): EAGVVQSPRYKIIEKKQPVAFWCNPISGHNTLYWYLQNLGQGPELLIRYENEEAVDDSQLPKDRFSAERLKGVDSTLKIQPAELGDSAVYLCASSLDRFSPLHFGNGTRLTVT.